This T cell receptor (beta chain) originates from a study of blood T cell repertoires in COVID-19. Study in general: Nucleic acid was either cDNA or gDNA, and it came from T cells, B-cell-depleted T cells, or PBMCs.

As processed by the authors: Nucleated cell number was recorded as an estimate derived from reference gene primer amplification. Some clones are missing from TCRdb's copy, which holds only in-frame ones; the method was immunoSEQ multiplex PCR. That table is the source of V, J and clone size, and D and trimming were worked out from the DNA. The data show under 300,000 clones, approximately 91% seen once. In its sample, this clone was seen once. V lost 0 bases and J lost 3; bases outside the gene matches: 3. The CDR3 loop spans 17 amino acids. The V gene's germline CDR1 is SGDLS and CDR2 YYNGEE. Sample: PBMCs or T cells enriched from blood (not recorded which). The V call is TRBV9, the J call TRBJ2-2; TRBD2 aligns across 12 bases. The TCR originated in a human donor in a cohort exposed to, infected with or recovered from COVID-19 (not recorded which). The donor label of this sample is uncertain. The CDR3 here is CASSVASGGAYTGELFF. The CDR3 DNA sequence: TGTGCCAGCAGCGTAGCTAGCGGGGGGGCCTACACCGGGGAGCTGTTTTTT.